Listed here are 32 T cell receptor beta chains from one sample, sequenced in a study of T-cell reconstitution after alpha-beta-depleted transplantation in children (dated by TCRdb to the mid-2010s). Libraries were constructed by PCR. Instrument used: Illumina HiSeq 2500. Molecular barcoding was employed in the preparation of TCR libraries, with unique molecular identifiers being used to normalize TCRbeta repertoire quantification. TCRdb handled the public reads itself, with Q25 trimming in fastp and clone calling in MiXCR, and kept productive beta chains. All rows with the same CDR3 protein become a single entry with the most common DNA and genes. The sample yields 480,000 or so distinct CDR3 sequences; roughly a tenth were counted once. The biggest ten clones account for 2% of the sample. Per the publication, the treatment or condition label means: allogeneic hematopoietic cell transplantation with graft depleted of TCRalphabeta T cells and CD19 B cells.

The source material was PBMCs, sampled before TCRalphabeta/CD19-depleted stem cell transplant. These receptors originate from a child aged 2-9 years with inherited bone marrow failure, due to receive a stem cell transplant.

At least ten counts were recorded for this clonotype. The chain employs TRBV4-3 and TRBJ2-2, with 9 bases aligning to TRBD2. Germline V lookup: CDR1 LGHNA, CDR2 YSLEER. With V trimmed by 2 bases and J by 4 bases, 5 bases remained unmatched. The CDR3 covers 16 residues. CDR3 sequence (DNA): TGCGCCAGCAGCCAATTAGCGGGAGAGCGCACCGGGGAGCTGTTTTTT. This sequence encodes CASSQLAGERTGELFF.

This clonotype came up a few times. The chain is built from TRBV6-2 or TRBV6-3 and TRBJ2-3, with TRBD2 matching over 14 bases. With 5 bases clipped from V and 6 bases from J, the junction kept 13 bases outside the gene matches. The length of the CDR3 is 18 residues. Germline V gives CDR1 MNHEY, CDR2 SVGEGT. CDR3 bases: TGTGCCAGCAGTCACCTCCTCAGACTAGCGGGAGGGCCGGATACGCAGTATTTT. Protein sequence: CASSHLLRLAGGPDTQYF.

Ten or more counts support this clonotype. The chain combines TRBV7-8 with TRBJ2-7; TRBD1 matches at 7 bases. The V gene end was trimmed by 5 bases and the J gene end by 7 bases; junction bases not matched to a gene: 5. Germline assignment: CDR1 SGHVS and CDR2 FQNEAQ. The length of the CDR3 is 12 residues. In DNA, the CDR3 is TGTGCCAGCAGCCCGACAGGGTGGGAGCAGTACTTC. Its translation is CASSPTGWEQYF.

This clonotype was observed a few times. The chain uses TRBV20-1 and TRBJ2-7; the match to TRBD2 covers 9 bases. J was trimmed by 2 bases and V by 5 bases; bases with no gene match: 13. This CDR3 spans 16 amino acids. Germline V gene lookup returns CDR1 DFQATT and CDR2 SNEGSKA (reference sequence). The CDR3 DNA follows: TGCAGTGCTGAAGGCGTAGTCCTAGCGGGACCCTACGAGCAGTACTTC. Translation gives CSAEGVVLAGPYEQYF.

This clonotype showed up many times. V gene TRBV12-3 or TRBV12-4 combines with J gene TRBJ2-1, with no clear D. The CDR3 is 13 residues long. V was pared by 5 bases and J by 1 base, with 6 bases between. This CDR3 is CASSATSYNEQFF. In DNA, the CDR3 is TGTGCCAGCAGTGCGACTTCCTACAATGAGCAGTTCTTC.

This clonotype has a count of ten or more. This chain uses TRBV11-2 with TRBJ2-3; D unclear. The CDR3 consists of 14 residues. CDR1 is SGHAT and CDR2 is FQNNGV in the germline V gene. V lost 5 bases, J lost 1 base, and 10 bases lay in between. CDR3 nucleotides: TGTGCCAGCAGCCCTTCGTATGGCACAGATACGCAGTATTTT. This codes for CASSPSYGTDTQYF.

This clonotype was seen repeatedly, ten times or more. The V call is TRBV20-1, the J call TRBJ2-5; 8 bases match TRBD2. Trimming cost V 3 bases and J 4 bases; bases outside gene matches: 4. This CDR3 contains 13 residues. Germline values: CDR1 DFQATT, CDR2 SNEGSKA (reference sequence). This CDR3 is CSARGLDGETQYF. Here the CDR3 DNA reads TGCAGTGCTAGGGGACTAGATGGAGAGACCCAGTACTTC.

The rearrangement joins TRBV20-1 to TRBJ1-5; 9 bases map to TRBD1. Germline values: CDR1 DFQATT, CDR2 SNEGSKA (reference sequence). This CDR3 has 16 amino acids. After removal of 6 bases from V and 0 bases from J, the junction contained 9 bases not matched to a gene. The CDR3 protein is CSALGQGEYSNQPQHF. The CDR3 nucleotides are TGCAGTGCATTGGGACAGGGAGAGTATAGCAATCAGCCCCAGCATTTT.

This clonotype showed up many times. The chain employs TRBV4-3 and TRBJ2-2; D call uncertain. This CDR3 contains 14 residues. V lost 1 base and J 6 bases, leaving 9 bases between the germline ends. Germline lookup yields CDR1 LGHNA and CDR2 YSLEER. The CDR3 is CASSQGYRAGELFF. DNA of the CDR3: TGCGCCAGCAGCCAAGGGTACCGGGCCGGGGAGCTGTTTTTT.

This clonotype has ten or more counts. The V call is TRBV18, the J call TRBJ2-1, with D tentatively TRBD2 (6 bases). Germline CDR1 KGHSH, CDR2 LQKENI. The CDR3 has 14 residues. Trimming took off 6 bases at V and 4 bases at J, with 13 bases between the two ends. The CDR3 spells CASSTTAGYNEQFF. CDR3 DNA sequence: TGTGCCAGCTCCACTACTGCGGGATACAATGAGCAGTTCTTC.

In its sample, this clonotype was seen many times. The genes are TRBV20-1 and TRBJ2-7; D perhaps matches TRBD2 (5 bases). This CDR3 spans 14 amino acids. Germline CDR1 DFQATT, CDR2 SNEGSKA (reference sequence). The V gene lost 1 base and the J gene lost 0 bases, with 10 bases spanning the gap. For the CDR3, the DNA is TGCAGTGCTAGAGGGACTCTTAGCTCCTACGAGCAGTACTTC. Its translation is CSARGTLSSYEQYF.

This clonotype has a count of ten or more. The chain links TRBV12-3 or TRBV12-4 to TRBJ1-1; D may be TRBD1 (5 bases). This CDR3 contains 14 residues. Trimming pared 3 bases from V and 5 bases from J, leaving 13 bases between. CDR3 in amino acids: CASSFPSGLTEAFF. The CDR3 DNA reads TGTGCCAGCAGTTTTCCCTCGGGACTGACTGAAGCTTTCTTT.

This clonotype was picked up many times. The chain is built from TRBV7-9 and TRBJ2-7; 7 nucleotides match TRBD1. The ends lost 1 base at V and 2 bases at J; junction bases unmatched: 8. The CDR3 covers 16 residues. Germline CDR1 is SEHNR and CDR2 is FQNEAQ (reference sequence). Written as DNA, the CDR3 is TGTGCCAGCAGCTTAGGTGAAGGGGGCCCTACCTACGAGCAGTACTTC. Protein: CASSLGEGGPTYEQYF.

There are many counts of this clonotype. V is TRBV4-3 and J is TRBJ2-5; TRBD2 might be the D (6 bases). Germline-derived CDR1 and CDR2 are LGHNA and YSLEER. With 4 bases removed from V and 1 base from J, the gap between germline ends came to 13 bases. The CDR3 spans 15 residues. The CDR3 loop reads CASSPEGLFQETQYF. The DNA for the CDR3 is TGCGCCAGCAGCCCGGAGGGACTTTTCCAAGAGACCCAGTACTTC.

The sample holds many counts of this clonotype. This chain links TRBV7-6 with TRBJ2-4; D perhaps matches TRBD2 (6 bases). The CDR3 loop spans 13 amino acids. V lost 1 base to trimming and J lost 6 bases, with 7 bases between them. Germline CDR1 SGHVS, CDR2 FNYEAQ. The CDR3 region has the DNA TGTGCCAGCAGCTTAGTGGGGGGAAACATTCAGTACTTC. Its translation is CASSLVGGNIQYF.

At least ten counts were recorded for this clonotype. CDR3 sequence reads: CASRRLRGQLFRETQYF. The CDR3 region has the DNA TGTGCCAGCAGACGTCTCCGAGGACAGCTATTTCGGGAGACCCAGTACTTC. The chain employs TRBV6-1 and TRBJ2-5; D is possibly TRBD1 (6 bases). The germline V gene encodes CDR1 MNHNS and CDR2 SASEGT. V lost 6 bases, J lost 5 bases, and 25 bases lay in between. The CDR3 has 17 residues.

This clonotype was observed at least ten times. This chain uses TRBV20-1 with TRBJ2-2; no reliable D call. The germline CDR1 and CDR2 sequences are DFQATT and SNEGSKA (reference sequence). Deletions cut 3 bases from V and 0 bases from J, with 5 bases between. The CDR3 contains 13 residues. Here the CDR3 DNA reads TGCAGTGCTAGTCCTGCGAACACCGGGGAGCTGTTTTTT. This encodes CSASPANTGELFF.

This clonotype appeared many times. The V call is TRBV27, the J call TRBJ2-1; tentatively, D is TRBD1 (5 bases). The CDR3 runs to 14 residues. V dropped 5 bases and J dropped 6 bases, with 14 bases sitting between them. The germline gives CDR1 MNHEY, CDR2 SMNVEV (reference sequence). The CDR3 loop reads CASSDLGVFNEQFF. The DNA for the CDR3 is TGTGCCAGCAGTGATCTAGGGGTCTTCAATGAGCAGTTCTTC.

This clonotype has a count of ten or more. The CDR3 sequence: CASSLEGLAGQTYNEQFF. DNA of the CDR3: TGTGCCAGCAGCTTGGAAGGACTAGCGGGGCAAACCTACAATGAGCAGTTCTTC. The gene calls are TRBV5-6 and TRBJ2-1; 12 positions agree with TRBD2. Germline V gene sequence: CDR1 SGHDT, CDR2 YYEEEE. The CDR3 runs to 18 residues. The ends lost 0 bases at V and 2 bases at J; junction bases unmatched: 6.

This clonotype was seen at least ten times. The chain is built from TRBV7-9 and TRBJ2-5; the D gene is possibly TRBD2 (6 bases). This CDR3 is 14 amino acids long. V gave up 10 bases and J gave up 4 bases, with 19 bases separating them. The germline CDR1 and CDR2 sequences are SEHNR and FQNEAQ (reference sequence). The CDR3 protein is CATSSRGLGETQYF. DNA of the CDR3: TGTGCCACCTCGAGTCGGGGGTTGGGAGAGACCCAGTACTTC.

In this sample, this clonotype turned up many times. J is TRBJ2-7 and V is TRBV29-1; no definite D call. V dropped 5 bases and J dropped 2 bases, with 7 bases sitting between them. Per the germline V gene, CDR1 is SQVTM and CDR2 is ANQGSEA. The CDR3 consists of 11 residues. CDR3 DNA sequence: TGCAGCGTTTACGATGCCTACGAGCAGTACTTC. The encoded protein is CSVYDAYEQYF.

This clonotype was found many times. The J gene is TRBJ2-7, the V gene TRBV2; D unclear. The V and J ends lost 6 bases and 6 bases respectively, with 12 bases between them. This CDR3 has 12 residues. Per the germline V gene, CDR1 is SNHLY and CDR2 is FYNNEI. The CDR3 region is CASRPIAGEQYF. The DNA of the CDR3 is TGTGCCAGCAGACCAATAGCAGGCGAGCAGTACTTC.

Ten or more counts support this clonotype. This rearrangement joins TRBV27 to TRBJ1-4; D gene uncertain. Looked up from germline, CDR1 is MNHEY and CDR2 is SMNVEV (reference sequence). The V end was cut by 0 bases, the J end by 8 bases, with 7 bases between. The CDR3 has 13 residues. Written as DNA, the CDR3 is TGTGCCAGCAGTTTATCAGTTGGAGAAAAACTGTTTTTT. It is translated as CASSLSVGEKLFF.

This clonotype was recorded at least ten times. The CDR3 sequence is CASSAASGRADGSYNEQFF. The CDR3 DNA sequence: TGTGCCAGCAGCGCAGCTAGCGGGAGGGCTGATGGGTCCTACAATGAGCAGTTCTTC. The chain employs TRBV9 and TRBJ2-1; 12 bases are shared with TRBD2. Germline assignment: CDR1 SGDLS and CDR2 YYNGEE. CDR3 length: 19 amino acids. V gave up 3 bases and J gave up 1 base; unmatched junction bases: 11. Using reference TRBV9 and TRBJ2-1 for the parts outside the CDR3, the full variable domain is DSGVTQTPKHLITATGQRVTLRCSPRSGDLSVYWYQQSLDQGLQFLIQYYNGEERAKGNILERFSAQQFPDLHSELNLSSLELGDSALYFCASSAASGRADGSYNEQFFGPGTRLTVL.

This clonotype was counted ten times or more. CDR3 in DNA: TGTGCCAGCAGTTTCCGGGTTGGGGACAATTCACCCCTCCACTTT. The encoded protein is CASSFRVGDNSPLHF. The chain links TRBV12-3 or TRBV12-4 to TRBJ1-6; the D gene is possibly TRBD1 (5 bases). The V end lost 3 bases, the J end lost 7 bases, and 13 bases lay between the germline ends. The CDR3 covers 15 residues.

This clonotype was detected only a few times. This sequence joins TRBV5-6 and TRBJ2-7, with unresolved D. The V gene's germline CDR1 is SGHDT and CDR2 YYEEEE. The length of the CDR3 is 15 residues. V was clipped by 3 bases and J by 3 bases, with 16 bases between them. CDR3 amino acids: CASSSELQWGYEQYF. CDR3 DNA: TGTGCCAGCAGCTCCGAGCTCCAGTGGGGCTACGAGCAGTACTTC.

There are many counts of this clonotype. This rearrangement joins TRBV5-1 to TRBJ2-5; D may be TRBD1 (6 bases). Trimming left V 3 bases short and J 5 bases short, with 11 bases between. The CDR3 is 13 amino acids. The germline CDR1 and CDR2 sequences are SGHRS and YFSETQ. In nucleotides, the CDR3 is TGCGCCAGCAGCTCACAGGGTCCCGAGACCCAGTACTTC. Amino acids: CASSSQGPETQYF. The whole variable domain, filled in from reference TRBV5-1 and TRBJ2-5, reads KAGVTQTPRYLIKTRGQQVTLSCSPISGHRSVSWYQQTPGQGLQFLFEYFSETQRNKGNFPGRFSGRQFSNSRSEMNVSTLELGDSALYLCASSSQGPETQYFGPGTRLLVL.

Worth noting for this clonotype: A much larger clone is a single base away; this may be a read error. The rearrangement joins TRBV7-2 to TRBJ2-4; D call uncertain. CDR1 and CDR2 from the germline V gene are SGHTA and FQGNSA. The CDR3 is made up of 14 amino acids. The CDR3 bases are TGTCCCAGCACGCCGAACATAGCCAAAAACATTCAGTACTTC. As protein: CPSTPNIAKNIQYF.

Ten or more counts support this clonotype. The chain has TRBV29-1 and TRBJ2-1, with TRBD2 identical over 11 bases. With V trimmed by 4 bases and J by 8 bases, 10 bases remained unmatched. Germline CDR1 and CDR2: SQVTM and ANQGSEA. CDR3 length: 15 residues. The chain's CDR3 is CSVVGLAGGLDEQFF. Written as DNA, the CDR3 is TGCAGCGTTGTGGGTCTAGCGGGAGGACTCGATGAGCAGTTCTTC.

This clonotype was seen ten or more times. The V and J genes are TRBV7-2 and TRBJ2-3; D is unclear. The CDR3 loop spans 17 amino acids. Per germline, CDR1 SGHTA and CDR2 FQGNSA. V was clipped by 5 bases and J by 4 bases, with 22 bases between them. The CDR3 nucleotides read TGTGCCAGCAGCCACCCTGAGGCGGCCTCTAGTCCAGATACGCAGTATTTT. Protein sequence: CASSHPEAASSPDTQYF.

This clonotype was seen many times. The chain uses TRBV29-1 and TRBJ2-3; 7 nucleotides align to TRBD1. CDR1 SQVTM and CDR2 ANQGSEA come from the germline V gene. After removal of 8 bases from V and 4 bases from J, the junction contained 3 bases not matched to a gene. This CDR3 is built from 11 residues. DNA for the CDR3: TGCAGCCCGACAGGGCCAGATACGCAGTATTTT. Residues: CSPTGPDTQYF.

The sample holds many counts of this clonotype. The gene calls are TRBV4-1 and TRBJ1-6, with 9 bases aligning to TRBD1. The CDR3 contains 15 residues. The trim removed 6 bases at V and 7 bases at J, leaving 7 bases unmatched. Germline V gene sequence: CDR1 MGHRA, CDR2 YSYEKL. CDR3 nucleotide sequence: TGCGCCAGCAGGGCCCCGGGACAGGGCAATTCACCCCTCCACTTT. Translated: CASRAPGQGNSPLHF.